A selection of T cell receptor beta chains follows, all from one sample in a study of T cell repertoires in cytomegalovirus infection. TCRdb redid the calling of the reads with MiXCR, one entry per CDR3 protein. The sample has 200,000 to 300,000 distinct CDR3 sequences; approximately 13% are singletons. The sequenced sample was PBMCs. The receptors shown here come from a human donor in good health (CMV status not recorded). Some clones in this sample may be carry-over from other donors' samples. Each CDR3 is given with its conserved first and last residue. Each record gives: J gene, D gene, V gene, clone size, CDR3 protein, CDR3 DNA. A D gene is named only where the DNA matches it firmly. Where a row states a size, it is once, few, many or the class of an expanded clone; other rows omit it.

TRBJ1-2 | NA | TRBV29-1 | few | CSAQQGRWDGYTF | TGCAGCGCCCAACAGGGACGGTGGGATGGCTACACCTTC
TRBJ2-1 | TRBD2 | TRBV7-2 | many | CASSLARGGGDNEQFF | TGTGCCAGCAGCTTAGCGCGTGGGGGGGGGGACAATGAGCAGTTCTTC
TRBJ2-3 | TRBD2 | TRBV7-2 | many | CASSLGLAGDTQYF | TGTGCCAGCAGCTTAGGGCTAGCGGGAGATACGCAGTATTTT
TRBJ2-2 | NA | TRBV11-2 | many | CASSLDVNRNTGELFF | TGTGCCAGCAGCTTAGACGTGAACAGAAACACCGGGGAGCTGTTTTTT
TRBJ2-3 | TRBD2 | TRBV5-1 | NA | CASSLATSGGAGTQYF | TGCGCCAGCAGCTTGGCGACTAGCGGGGGGGCCGGTACGCAGTATTTT
TRBJ1-5 | TRBD1 | TRBV29-1 | few | CSVVDRGGQPQHF | TGCAGCGTTGTGGACAGGGGAGGACAGCCCCAGCATTTT
TRBJ2-7 | NA | TRBV6-6 | NA | CASSSGRALDEQYF | TGTGCCAGCAGTAGCGGACGGGCCCTGGACGAGCAGTACTTC
TRBJ1-2 | NA | TRBV7-9 | many | CASSLKQDLANYGYTF | TGTGCCAGCAGCTTAAAACAGGACCTAGCTAACTATGGCTACACCTTC
TRBJ1-1 | NA | TRBV9 | NA | CASSVDVENTEAFF | TGTGCCAGCAGCGTAGACGTTGAGAACACTGAAGCTTTCTTT
TRBJ1-1 | TRBD1 | TRBV6-1 | few | CASSEQGQGALIAAFF | TGTGCCAGCAGTGAACAGGGACAGGGGGCGCTTATAGCAGCTTTCTTT
TRBJ1-2 | NA | TRBV7-2 | many | CASSSFADGPRGYTF | TGTGCCAGCAGCTCCTTTGCGGACGGACCAAGGGGCTACACCTTC
TRBJ2-2 | NA | TRBV4-3 | NA | CASSQVGTGELFF | TGCGCCAGCAGCCAAGTCGGGACCGGGGAGCTGTTTTTT
TRBJ2-5 | NA | TRBV7-2 | many | CASSWSRDSETQYF | TGTGCCAGCAGCTGGAGCCGGGACTCAGAGACCCAGTACTTC
TRBJ2-7 | NA | TRBV7-2 | many | CASSLHIWGAGRNEQYF | TGTGCCAGCAGCTTGCACATTTGGGGGGCCGGTCGCAACGAGCAGTACTTC
TRBJ1-3 | NA | TRBV7-3 | NA | CASSLTSGTGNTIYF | TGTGCCAGCAGCTTAACGAGCGGGACTGGAAACACCATATATTTT
TRBJ1-2 | NA | TRBV4-2 | few | CASSQGQGTNYGYTF | TGTGCCAGCAGCCAAGGGCAGGGGACGAACTATGGCTACACCTTC
TRBJ2-7 | TRBD2 | TRBV7-9 | many | CASRGGGGASYEQYF | TGTGCCAGCAGAGGGGGCGGGGGGGCGAGCTACGAGCAGTACTTC
TRBJ2-1 | TRBD2 | TRBV19 | many | CASTSVAGHNEQFF | TGTGCCAGTACGTCCGTAGCGGGACACAATGAGCAGTTCTTC
TRBJ2-1 | TRBD2 | TRBV4-2 | few | CASSQASGPYNEQFF | TGTGCCAGCAGCCAAGCTAGCGGGCCGTACAATGAGCAGTTCTTC
TRBJ1-3 | NA | TRBV7-2 | many | CASSRSTTGFSGNTIYF | TGTGCCAGCAGCCGTAGCACAACAGGCTTCTCTGGAAACACCATATATTTT
TRBJ2-3 | TRBD2 | TRBV7-2 | many | CASSLARSGGGTDTQYF | TGTGCCAGCAGCTTAGCGCGTAGCGGGGGGGGGACAGATACGCAGTATTTT
TRBJ1-5 | NA | TRBV19 | few | CASSIGSGGGNQPQHF | TGTGCCAGTAGTATAGGGTCGGGCGGGGGCAATCAGCCCCAGCATTTT
TRBJ2-7 | NA | TRBV27 | many | CASSLGRIDEQYF | TGTGCCAGCAGTTTAGGTCGGATCGACGAGCAGTACTTC
TRBJ2-5 | NA | TRBV2 | few | CASSIRAPETQYF | TGTGCCAGCAGTATCCGGGCCCCAGAGACCCAGTACTTC
TRBJ2-1 | TRBD2 | TRBV12-3/TRBV12-4 | many | CASSPGLANEQFF | TGTGCCAGCAGTCCGGGACTAGCCAATGAGCAGTTCTTC
TRBJ1-1 | NA | TRBV19 | few | CASSTSTVMNTEAFF | TGTGCCAGTAGTACCTCGACCGTCATGAACACTGAAGCTTTCTTT
TRBJ1-6 | NA | TRBV19 | NA | CASSIQGSNSPLHF | TGTGCCAGTAGTATCCAGGGCTCCAATTCACCCCTCCACTTT
TRBJ1-5 | NA | TRBV28 | few | CASSSRQPQHF | TGTGCCAGCAGTTCGCGTCAGCCCCAGCATTTT
TRBJ1-5 | TRBD1 | TRBV3-1 | NA | CASSQDSGTGDQPQHF | TGTGCCAGCAGCCAAGATTCCGGGACAGGGGATCAGCCCCAGCATTTT
TRBJ2-2 | TRBD1 | TRBV5-6 | few | CASSLRDRVTGELFF | TGTGCCAGCAGCCTCCGGGACAGGGTCACCGGGGAGCTGTTTTTT
TRBJ2-3 | TRBD1 | TRBV12-3/TRBV12-4 | NA | CASSLYRGSHDTQYF | TGTGCCAGCAGTTTGTACAGGGGGTCTCACGATACGCAGTATTTT
TRBJ1-2 | TRBD1 | TRBV19 | many | CASSGDRVGYTF | TGTGCCAGTAGTGGAGACAGGGTTGGCTACACCTTC
TRBJ2-7 | TRBD1 | TRBV6-1 | few | CASSSGQGATRLYF | TGTGCCAGCAGTTCGGGACAGGGGGCTACGCGTTTGTACTTC
TRBJ2-3 | NA | TRBV7-6 | few | CASRDLGTDTQYF | TGTGCCAGCAGGGACTTGGGCACAGATACGCAGTATTTT
TRBJ2-5 | TRBD2 | TRBV20-1 | NA | CSALRLAGEGETQYF | TGCAGTGCCCTACGACTAGCGGGAGAGGGGGAGACCCAGTACTTC
TRBJ2-2 | NA | TRBV7-7 | NA | CASSLGTRSGELFF | TGTGCCAGCAGCTTAGGCACTAGATCAGGGGAGCTGTTTTTT
TRBJ1-2 | TRBD1 | TRBV12-5 | many | CASGLRDSRRYYGYTF | TGTGCTAGTGGTTTGCGGGACAGCCGAAGGTACTATGGCTACACCTTC
TRBJ1-1 | NA | TRBV19 | few | CASRVQETNTEAFF | TGTGCCAGTAGAGTACAGGAGACAAACACTGAAGCTTTCTTT
TRBJ2-7 | TRBD2 | TRBV7-2 | many | CASRLAGGYTYEQYF | TGTGCCAGCAGACTAGCGGGAGGGTATACCTACGAGCAGTACTTC
TRBJ2-2 | TRBD1 | TRBV28 | many | CASSRRLRTGDTGELFF | TGTGCCAGCAGTCGGAGGCTTCGGACAGGGGACACCGGGGAGCTGTTTTTT
TRBJ1-2 | NA | TRBV4-2 | NA | CASSQGGLAGRDGYTF | TGTGCCAGCAGCCAAGGGGGATTGGCAGGTCGGGATGGCTACACCTTC
TRBJ1-2 | NA | TRBV5-1 | many | CASSIDSPSGGYTF | TGCGCCAGCAGCATAGACTCACCCTCGGGAGGCTACACCTTC
TRBJ2-3 | NA | TRBV7-9 | many | CASSLYPLDTQYF | TGTGCCAGCAGCCTATACCCGCTAGATACGCAGTATTTT
TRBJ2-2 | NA | TRBV7-8 | many | CASSFTNTGELFF | TGTGCCAGCAGCTTCACAAACACCGGGGAGCTGTTTTTT
TRBJ2-1 | TRBD2 | TRBV28 | NA | CASSLGLAGTYNEQFF | TGTGCCAGCAGTTTAGGACTAGCGGGGACCTACAATGAGCAGTTCTTC
TRBJ2-2 | TRBD1 | TRBV7-2 | many | CASSFQTGGSGELFF | TGTGCCAGCAGCTTTCAGACAGGGGGCTCCGGGGAGCTGTTTTTT
TRBJ2-5 | TRBD1 | TRBV28 | many | CASSSLPGGETQYF | TGTGCCAGCAGTTCCCTTCCAGGGGGTGAGACCCAGTACTTC
TRBJ1-5 | NA | TRBV18 | few | CASSPGPPGDGQPQHF | TGTGCCAGCTCACCAGGCCCCCCGGGGGACGGTCAGCCCCAGCATTTT